In its sample, the clone carrying this T cell receptor (beta chain) was seen many times. Its target is not known. Looked up from germline, CDR1 is DFQATT and CDR2 is SNEGSKA (reference sequence). The CDR3 runs 14 residues. Trimming took off 3 bases at V and 7 bases at J, with 18 bases between the two ends. Researchers prepared the TCRbeta library using unique molecular identifiers, the study reports. TCRdb independently ran MiXCR on the PCR reads; one entry per CDR3 protein. Altogether 150,000 to 250,000 distinct CDR3 sequences are present, about 6% being singletons, with the ten largest covering around 4.1%. This sample is drawn from a study of T-cell reconstitution after alpha-beta-depleted transplantation in children. Whole-study results and caveats: After transplant, high TCRbeta diversity at day 60 in some patients arose from surviving recipient T cells and thymic progenitors. Expanded graft clones, several hundred of them, were reportedly the source of alpha-beta T cells about two months after transplant. One year after transplant, T-cell counts and diversity came mostly from newly produced T cells.

This chain uses TRBV20-1 with TRBJ1-1, with D possibly being TRBD1 (6 bases). This receptor was identified in a girl under three years old with combined immunodeficiency, due to receive a stem cell transplant. The sample was PBMCs, taken before TCRalphabeta/CD19-depleted stem cell transplant. The CDR3 DNA follows: TGCAGTGCTAGCAACAGGGACTCGGAAGATGAAGCTTTCTTT. Its protein is CSASNRDSEDEAFF.